The 26 T cell receptor beta chains given below trace back to one sample, sequenced in a study of neurological immune-mediated disorders. Using its own MiXCR run on the 5' RACE reads, TCRdb lists one record per CDR3 protein. The table includes fewer than 20,000 distinct CDR3 sequences, 3% to 4.5% detected once. Sequencing input: CD8+ T cells from blood. The origin of the receptors is a middle-aged woman in good health.

This clonotype was recorded many times. The chain joins TRBV7-9 to TRBJ1-5, with D hard to call. Trimming took 6 bases from V and 0 from J, leaving 9 bases between them. Germline CDR1 and CDR2: SEHNR and FQNEAQ (reference sequence). CDR3 length equals 14 residues. DNA for the CDR3: TGTGCCAGCAGGGCAGCTAATAGCAATCAGCCCCAGCATTTT. Encoded protein: CASRAANSNQPQHF.

This clonotype was counted ten times or more. The chain carries TRBV10-3 and TRBJ1-2, with D possibly being TRBD1 (5 bases). Trimming left V 9 bases short and J 3 bases short, with 11 bases between. This CDR3 has 12 residues. Germline loops: CDR1 ENHRY, CDR2 SYGVKD. In DNA form, the CDR3 reads TGTGCCATGCTCAGGGAGGACTATGGCTACACCTTC. Translation gives CAMLREDYGYTF.

This clonotype was counted a few times. The chain joins TRBV4-1 to TRBJ2-1; D unresolved. Germline CDR1 reads MGHRA; CDR2 reads YSYEKL. V was pared by 2 bases and J by 5 bases, with 13 bases between. The CDR3 loop spans 15 amino acids. CDR3 bases: TGCGCCAGCAGCCAACTTCCGGGTCCCGACAATGAGCAGTTCTTC. Translating gives CASSQLPGPDNEQFF.

This clonotype was counted many times. The V gene is TRBV5-1, the J gene TRBJ2-7; a possible D gene is TRBD1 (6 bases). Trimming cost V 2 bases and J 3 bases, with 12 bases left between them. CDR1 and CDR2 (germline): SGHRS, YFSETQ. This CDR3 has 14 residues. The CDR3 here is CASSLNPGDYEQYF. CDR3 DNA sequence: TGCGCCAGCAGCTTAAACCCAGGGGACTACGAGCAGTACTTC.

This clonotype was detected many times. The chain joins TRBV28 to TRBJ1-6, with TRBD1 matching over 8 bases. CDR3 size: 16 residues. V lost 2 bases to trimming and J lost 7 bases; unmatched junction nucleotides: 7. Germline CDR1 and CDR2: MDHEN and SYDVKM. CDR3 residues: CASSLQSDRVNSPLHF. The CDR3 DNA is TGTGCCAGCAGTTTACAATCGGACAGGGTCAATTCACCCCTCCACTTT.

This clonotype was observed many times. A much larger clone is a single base away; this may be a read error. The CDR3 region is CASGTGTCNEKLFF. The CDR3 DNA sequence: TGTGCCAGCGGAACCGGGACATGCAATGAAAAACTGTTTTTT. This chain connects TRBV6-1 to TRBJ1-4; D might be TRBD1 (6 bases). Trimming left V 8 bases short and J 5 bases short, with 15 bases between. CDR1 and CDR2 from the germline V gene are MNHNS and SASEGT. The CDR3 spans 14 residues.

This clonotype was detected ten times or more. The chain carries TRBV27 and TRBJ2-7, with D tentatively TRBD1 (5 bases). The CDR3 has 15 amino acids. The germline CDR1 and CDR2 sequences are MNHEY and SMNVEV (reference sequence). Trimming left V 5 bases short and J 4 bases short, with 18 bases between. The CDR3 DNA follows: TGTGCCAGCAGTAGGGGCGCCAGTTTGGGGTACGAGCAGTACTTC. The encoded protein is CASSRGASLGYEQYF.

This sequence joins TRBV6-2 or TRBV6-3 and TRBJ2-3; 9 bases align to TRBD2. V gave up 6 bases and J gave up 4 bases; unmatched junction bases: 8. The CDR3 contains 15 residues. Germline assignment: CDR1 MNHEY and CDR2 SVGEGT. The CDR3 loop is CASSLSGSSADTQYF. The DNA of the CDR3 is TGTGCCAGCAGCCTTAGCGGGAGTAGCGCAGATACGCAGTATTTT.

This clonotype rates as medium-sized. The rearrangement joins TRBV5-6 to TRBJ2-7; 14 nucleotides line up with TRBD2. Germline-derived CDR1 and CDR2 are SGHDT and YYEEEE. The ends lost 4 bases at V and 5 bases at J; junction bases unmatched: 5. The CDR3 is 15 residues long. CDR3 loop: CASSPGLAGVNEQYF. The CDR3 coding sequence is TGTGCCAGCAGCCCGGGACTAGCGGGAGTTAACGAGCAGTACTTC.

In its sample, this clonotype was seen many times. This chain uses TRBV6-6 with TRBJ2-1; D gene ambiguous. The germline V and J ends were trimmed by 7 bases and 0 bases, with 16 bases remaining between them. The CDR3 covers 16 residues. Per germline, CDR1 MNHNY and CDR2 SVGAGI (reference sequence). CDR3 amino acids: CASTLARPSSYNEQFF. The CDR3 region has the DNA TGTGCCAGCACCCTTGCCCGGCCGAGCTCCTACAATGAGCAGTTCTTC.

This clonotype was recorded many times. This sequence joins TRBV4-1 and TRBJ1-6, with D possibly TRBD1 on 5 matching bases. This CDR3 is 14 amino acids long. V was cut by 6 bases and J by 4 bases, with 10 bases left in between. Germline V gene data show CDR1 as MGHRA and CDR2 as YSYEKL. The CDR3 loop reads CASRSTGYNSPLHF. The DNA for the CDR3 is TGCGCCAGCAGGTCAACAGGTTATAATTCACCCCTCCACTTT.

This clonotype was recorded many times. V gene TRBV7-2 combines with J gene TRBJ2-7, with TRBD2 matching 9 bases. From germline, CDR1 is SGHTA and CDR2 FQGNSA. The junction had 11 bases not matched to a gene; V was cut back by 4 bases and J by 4 bases. The CDR3 totals 16 residues. In DNA, the CDR3 is TGTGCCAGCAGCTCCGGCGTCCTAGCGGGACGATACGAGCAGTACTTC. It encodes CASSSGVLAGRYEQYF.

This clonotype was seen many times. This chain connects TRBV5-6 to TRBJ2-7; 10 nucleotides match TRBD1. Germline V gives CDR1 SGHDT, CDR2 YYEEEE. J was trimmed by 1 base and V by 4 bases; bases with no gene match: 5. The CDR3 runs to 15 residues. The CDR3 sequence is CASSPDRGISYEQYF. CDR3 nucleotide sequence: TGTGCCAGCAGCCCGGACAGGGGGATTTCCTACGAGCAGTACTTC.

There are many counts of this clonotype. V usage is TRBV15 and J usage is TRBJ2-2; D could derive from TRBD1 or TRBD2 (5 bases each). The V gene lost 9 bases and the J gene lost 1 base, with 15 bases spanning the gap. This CDR3 has 15 amino acids. From germline, CDR1 is LNHNV and CDR2 YYDKDF (reference sequence). CDR3 nucleotide sequence: TGTGCCACGGGACCGACCAGCGGGAACACCGGGGAGCTGTTTTTT. It specifies CATGPTSGNTGELFF. Full variable domain (outside the CDR3, taken from reference TRBV15 and TRBJ2-2): DAMVIQNPRYQVTQFGKPVTLSCSQTLNHNVMYWYQQKSSQAPKLLFHYYDKDFNNEADTPDNFQSRRPNTSFCFLDIRSPGLGDTAMYLCATGPTSGNTGELFFGEGSRLTVL.

This clonotype was counted ten times or more. The chain recombines TRBV27 with TRBJ2-3; perhaps TRBD1 as D (6 bases). This CDR3 spans 16 amino acids. Trimming took 4 bases from V and 0 from J, leaving 14 bases between them. CDR1 and CDR2 from the germline V gene are MNHEY and SMNVEV (reference sequence). Here the CDR3 reads CASSSRVGASTDTQYF. CDR3 nucleotide sequence: TGTGCCAGCAGTTCCCGTGTGGGGGCGAGCACAGATACGCAGTATTTT.

This clonotype was recorded at least ten times. The chain uses TRBV20-1 and TRBJ2-1; 12 nucleotides match TRBD2. The CDR3 sequence is 16 residues long. Per the germline V gene, CDR1 is DFQATT and CDR2 is SNEGSKA (reference sequence). V shed 0 bases, J shed 6 bases, and the junction held 6 bases outside the gene matches. The chain's CDR3 is CSARDLLAGGPNEQFF. In DNA form, the CDR3 reads TGCAGTGCTAGAGACCTGCTAGCGGGAGGGCCCAATGAGCAGTTCTTC.

This clonotype showed up many times. The chain recombines TRBV28 with TRBJ2-1; 8 bases map to TRBD1. The J segment lost 0 bases and the V segment lost 5 bases, leaving 6 bases of the junction unmatched. From germline, CDR1 is MDHEN and CDR2 SYDVKM. This CDR3 has 16 amino acids. The CDR3 loop is CASSVTGGYSYNEQFF. CDR3 bases: TGTGCCAGCAGTGTTACAGGGGGTTACTCCTACAATGAGCAGTTCTTC.

This clonotype was observed many times. The chain links TRBV2 to TRBJ2-5, with 10 bases fitting TRBD2. V shed 0 bases, J shed 1 base, and the junction held 5 bases outside the gene matches. The germline CDR1 and CDR2 sequences are SNHLY and FYNNEI. The CDR3 length is 17 residues. CDR3 DNA sequence: TGTGCCAGCAGTGAAGCTCCTAGCGGGAGAGTCCAAGAGACCCAGTACTTC. It encodes CASSEAPSGRVQETQYF.

In its sample, this clonotype was seen many times. The chain's CDR3 is CSGAGAVGYEQYF. CDR3 coding DNA: TGCAGTGGGGCCGGGGCGGTCGGCTACGAGCAGTACTTC. This chain links TRBV20-1 with TRBJ2-7; D tentatively fits TRBD1 or TRBD2 (5 bases each). CDR3 length equals 13 residues. V shed 7 bases and J shed 3 bases, with 16 bases lying between them. Germline CDR1 reads DFQATT; CDR2 reads SNEGSKA (reference sequence).

Many counts were recorded for this clonotype. The chain couples TRBV5-1 to TRBJ2-5; no reliable D call. Trimming took off 0 bases at V and 1 base at J, with 13 bases between the two ends. The CDR3 runs to 16 residues. Germline CDR1 SGHRS, CDR2 YFSETQ. The CDR3 region is CASSLGARPTQETQYF. CDR3 coding DNA: TGCGCCAGCAGCTTGGGTGCGAGGCCCACCCAAGAGACCCAGTACTTC.

This clonotype was observed at least ten times. V usage is TRBV3-1 and J usage is TRBJ2-1, with 9 bases identical to TRBD1. The CDR3 has 15 amino acids. Unmatched junction bases numbered 6, after V lost 7 bases and J lost 2 bases. Germline lookup yields CDR1 LGHDT and CDR2 YNNKEL (reference sequence). Written as DNA, the CDR3 is TGTGCCAGCACCAAGGGGACAGGGACCTACAATGAGCAGTTCTTC. It yields the protein CASTKGTGTYNEQFF.

This clonotype is medium-sized (0.01 to 0.1%). The chain joins TRBV12-3 or TRBV12-4 to TRBJ2-2; D unresolved. Trimming stripped 3 bases from V and 6 bases from J, with 11 bases between. The length of the CDR3 is 14 residues. The CDR3 here is CASSFSSGAGELFF. The CDR3 DNA reads TGTGCCAGCAGTTTTTCGTCCGGCGCCGGGGAGCTGTTTTTT.

This clonotype is medium-sized. V and J are TRBV6-4 and TRBJ2-3; 8 bases match TRBD2. V shed 3 bases, J shed 0 bases, and the junction held 2 bases outside the gene matches. The CDR3 is 15 residues long. The germline CDR1 and CDR2 sequences are MRHNA and SNTAGT. In nucleotides, the CDR3 is TGTGCCAGCAGTGAGCTAGCGGGTAGCACAGATACGCAGTATTTT. This gives the protein CASSELAGSTDTQYF.

This clonotype has at least ten counts. This sequence joins TRBV2 and TRBJ2-7, with 8 bases fitting TRBD1. The V and J ends lost 4 bases and 1 base, in that order; junction bases with no gene match: 15. Germline lookup yields CDR1 SNHLY and CDR2 FYNNEI. The CDR3 covers 18 residues. The CDR3 nucleotides are TGTGCCAGCAGTGTCGGGGCAGGGGGCGCCGGGAAATCCTACGAGCAGTACTTC. Encoded protein: CASSVGAGGAGKSYEQYF.

This clonotype was picked up many times. The rearrangement uses TRBV3-1 and TRBJ2-1; 7 bases are shared with TRBD2. The CDR3 extends over 15 amino acids. Germline V lookup: CDR1 LGHDT, CDR2 YNNKEL (reference sequence). V lost 5 bases, J lost 10 bases, and 14 bases stayed unmatched. This CDR3 is CASSWDYTTSREQFF. DNA for the CDR3: TGTGCCAGCAGCTGGGACTACACAACAAGCAGAGAGCAGTTCTTC.

The sample holds many counts of this clonotype. This rearrangement joins TRBV4-1 to TRBJ2-7; D call uncertain. V lost 1 base and J lost 3, with 10 bases in between. The CDR3 extends over 14 amino acids. Germline CDR1 is MGHRA and CDR2 is YSYEKL. The CDR3: CASSQALSSYEQYF. DNA of the CDR3: TGCGCCAGCAGCCAAGCCTTGTCAAGCTACGAGCAGTACTTC.